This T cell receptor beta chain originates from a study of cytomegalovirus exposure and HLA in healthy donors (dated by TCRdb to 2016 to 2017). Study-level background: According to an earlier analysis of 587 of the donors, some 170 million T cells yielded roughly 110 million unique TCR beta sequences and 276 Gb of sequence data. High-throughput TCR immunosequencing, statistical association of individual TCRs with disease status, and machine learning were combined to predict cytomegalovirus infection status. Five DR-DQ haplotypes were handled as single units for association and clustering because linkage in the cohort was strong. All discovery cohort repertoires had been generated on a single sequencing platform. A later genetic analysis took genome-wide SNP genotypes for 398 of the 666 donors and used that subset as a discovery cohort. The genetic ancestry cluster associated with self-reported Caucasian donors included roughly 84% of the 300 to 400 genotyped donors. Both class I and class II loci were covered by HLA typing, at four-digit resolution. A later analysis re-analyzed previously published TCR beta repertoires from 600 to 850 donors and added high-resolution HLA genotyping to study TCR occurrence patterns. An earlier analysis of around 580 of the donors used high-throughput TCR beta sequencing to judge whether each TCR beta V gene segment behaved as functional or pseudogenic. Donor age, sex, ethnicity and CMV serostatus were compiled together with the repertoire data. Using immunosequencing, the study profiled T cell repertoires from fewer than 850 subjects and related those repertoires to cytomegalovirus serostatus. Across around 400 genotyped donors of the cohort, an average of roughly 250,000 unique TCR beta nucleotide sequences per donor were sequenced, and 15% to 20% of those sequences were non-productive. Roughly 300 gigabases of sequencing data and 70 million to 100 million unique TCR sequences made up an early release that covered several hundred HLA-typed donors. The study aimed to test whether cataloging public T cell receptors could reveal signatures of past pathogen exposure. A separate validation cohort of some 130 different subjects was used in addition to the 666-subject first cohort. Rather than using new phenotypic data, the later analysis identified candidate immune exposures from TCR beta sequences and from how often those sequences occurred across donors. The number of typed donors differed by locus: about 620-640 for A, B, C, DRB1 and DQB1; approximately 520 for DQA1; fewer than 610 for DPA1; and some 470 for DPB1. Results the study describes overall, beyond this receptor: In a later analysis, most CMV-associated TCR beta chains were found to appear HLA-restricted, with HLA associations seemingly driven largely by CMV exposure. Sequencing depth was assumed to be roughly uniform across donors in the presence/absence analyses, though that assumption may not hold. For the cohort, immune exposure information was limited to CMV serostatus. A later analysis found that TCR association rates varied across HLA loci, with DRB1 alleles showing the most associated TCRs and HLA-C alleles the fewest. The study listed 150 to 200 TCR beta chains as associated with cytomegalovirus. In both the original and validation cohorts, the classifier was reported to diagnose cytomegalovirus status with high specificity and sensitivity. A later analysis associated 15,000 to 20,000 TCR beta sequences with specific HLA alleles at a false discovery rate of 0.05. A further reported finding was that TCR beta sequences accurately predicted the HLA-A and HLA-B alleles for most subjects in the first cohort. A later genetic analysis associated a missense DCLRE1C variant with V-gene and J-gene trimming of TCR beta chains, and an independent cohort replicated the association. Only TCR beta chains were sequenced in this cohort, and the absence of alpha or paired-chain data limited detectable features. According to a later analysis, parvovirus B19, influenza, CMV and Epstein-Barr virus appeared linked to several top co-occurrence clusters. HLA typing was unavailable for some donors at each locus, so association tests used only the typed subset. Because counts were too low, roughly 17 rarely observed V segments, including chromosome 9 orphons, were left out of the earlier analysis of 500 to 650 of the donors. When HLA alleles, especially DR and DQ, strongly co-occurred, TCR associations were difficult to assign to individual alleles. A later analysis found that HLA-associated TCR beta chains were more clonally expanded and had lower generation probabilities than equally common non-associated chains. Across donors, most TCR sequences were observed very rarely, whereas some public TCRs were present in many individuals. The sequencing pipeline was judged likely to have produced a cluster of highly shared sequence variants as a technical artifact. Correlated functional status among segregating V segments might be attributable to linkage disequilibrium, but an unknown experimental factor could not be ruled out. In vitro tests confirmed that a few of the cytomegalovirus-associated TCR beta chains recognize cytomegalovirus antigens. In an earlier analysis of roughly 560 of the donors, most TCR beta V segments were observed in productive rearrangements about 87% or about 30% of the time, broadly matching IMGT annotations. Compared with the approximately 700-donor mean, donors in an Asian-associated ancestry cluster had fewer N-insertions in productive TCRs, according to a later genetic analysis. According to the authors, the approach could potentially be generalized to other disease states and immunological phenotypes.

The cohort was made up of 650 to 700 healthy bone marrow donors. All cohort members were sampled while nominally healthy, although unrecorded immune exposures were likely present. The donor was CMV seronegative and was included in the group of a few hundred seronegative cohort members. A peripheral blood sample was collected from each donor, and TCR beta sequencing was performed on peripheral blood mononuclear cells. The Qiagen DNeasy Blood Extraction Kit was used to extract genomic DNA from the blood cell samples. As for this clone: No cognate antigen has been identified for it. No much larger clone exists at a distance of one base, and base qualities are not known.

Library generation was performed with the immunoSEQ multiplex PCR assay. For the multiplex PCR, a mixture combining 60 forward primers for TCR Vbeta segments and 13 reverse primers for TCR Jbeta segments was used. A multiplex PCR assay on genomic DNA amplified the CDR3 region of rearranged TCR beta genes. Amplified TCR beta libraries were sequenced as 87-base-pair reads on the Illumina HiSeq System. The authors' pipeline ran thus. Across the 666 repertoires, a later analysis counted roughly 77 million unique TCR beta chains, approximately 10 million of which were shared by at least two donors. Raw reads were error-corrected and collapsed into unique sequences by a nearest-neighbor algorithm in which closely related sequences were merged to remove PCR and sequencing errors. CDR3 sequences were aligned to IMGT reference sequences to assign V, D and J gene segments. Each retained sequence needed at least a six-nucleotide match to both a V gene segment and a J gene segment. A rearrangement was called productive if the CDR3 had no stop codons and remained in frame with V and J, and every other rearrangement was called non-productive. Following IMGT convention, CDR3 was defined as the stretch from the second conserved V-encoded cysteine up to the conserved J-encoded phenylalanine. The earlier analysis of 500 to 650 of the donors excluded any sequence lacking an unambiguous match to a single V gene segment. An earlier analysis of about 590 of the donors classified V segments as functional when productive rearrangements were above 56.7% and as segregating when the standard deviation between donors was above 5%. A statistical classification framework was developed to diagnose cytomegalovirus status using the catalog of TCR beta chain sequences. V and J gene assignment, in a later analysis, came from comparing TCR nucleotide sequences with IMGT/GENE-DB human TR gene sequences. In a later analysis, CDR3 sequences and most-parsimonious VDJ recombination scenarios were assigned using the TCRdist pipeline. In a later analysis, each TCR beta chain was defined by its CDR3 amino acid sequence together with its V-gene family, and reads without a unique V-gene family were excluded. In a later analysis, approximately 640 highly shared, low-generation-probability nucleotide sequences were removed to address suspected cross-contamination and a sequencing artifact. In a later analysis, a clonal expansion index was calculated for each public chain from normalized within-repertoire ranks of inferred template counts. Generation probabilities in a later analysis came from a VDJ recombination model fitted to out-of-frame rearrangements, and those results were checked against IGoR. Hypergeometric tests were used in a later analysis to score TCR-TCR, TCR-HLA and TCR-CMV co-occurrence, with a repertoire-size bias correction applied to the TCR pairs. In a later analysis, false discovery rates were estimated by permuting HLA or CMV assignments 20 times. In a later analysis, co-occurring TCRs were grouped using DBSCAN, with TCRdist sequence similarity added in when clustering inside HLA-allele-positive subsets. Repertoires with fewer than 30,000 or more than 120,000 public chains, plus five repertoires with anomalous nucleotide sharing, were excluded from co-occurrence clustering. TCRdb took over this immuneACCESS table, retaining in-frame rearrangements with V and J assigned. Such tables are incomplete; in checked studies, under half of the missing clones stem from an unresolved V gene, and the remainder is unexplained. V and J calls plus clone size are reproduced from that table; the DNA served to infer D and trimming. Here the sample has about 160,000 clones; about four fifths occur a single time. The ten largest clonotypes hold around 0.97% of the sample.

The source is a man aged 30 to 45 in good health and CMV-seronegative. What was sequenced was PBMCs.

Read as DNA, the sequence is TGTGCCAGCAGCATCGGACAGGGGGCTGTGAACACTGAAGCTTTCTTT. Translated, it reads CASSIGQGAVNTEAFF. The chain joins TRBV7-9 to TRBJ1-1; 11 bases in between match TRBD1. V lost 5 bases and J lost 0 bases, and the count of bases not matched to a germline gene is 5. Counted from cysteine to phenylalanine, this CDR3 has 16 amino acids. The read is trimmed to its CDR3 DNA, 48 bases read in frame from base 1. The germline V gene (reference sequence) provides CDR1 SEHNR and CDR2 FQNEAQ. When the CDR3 is completed using the reference TRBV7-9 and TRBJ1-1 genes on either side, the full variable domain is DTGVSQNPRHKITKRGQNVTFRCDPISEHNRLYWYRQTLGQGPEFLTYFQNEAQLEKSRLLSDRFSAERPKGSFSTLEIQRTEQGDSAMYLCASSIGQGAVNTEAFFGQGTRLTVV.